This TCR beta chain was observed in a study of T cell responses to AZD1222 COVID-19 vaccine. Second doses at about 4 or about 12 weeks were pooled. TCRdb's copy holds only in-frame clones and misses some; the assay was immunoSEQ multiplex PCR. The sample includes 86,000 or so clones, around 84% seen only once; the top ten take 5.5% to 6%. This clone came up a few times. Its antigen is not identified. Study-wide findings and caveats: At baseline, seropositivity was found in only six AZD1222 recipients. Epitopes outside B.1.351 and B.1.1.7 mutated regions reportedly drew nearly half of spike TCRs.

This material consisted of peripheral blood, taken 28 days after the second AZD1222 dose. This TCR was sampled from an adult who received the AZD1222 COVID-19 vaccine.

CDR3 sequence (DNA): TGTGCCAGCAGTTTATCGCCAGGGGGTGCTTACAATGAGCAGTTCTTC. As protein: CASSLSPGGAYNEQFF. The rearrangement joins TRBV27 to TRBJ2-1; 7 bases map to TRBD1. In germline, CDR1 is MNHEY, CDR2 SMNVEV (reference sequence). The CDR3 totals 16 residues. The V segment lost 0 bases and the J segment 4 bases; nucleotides outside the gene matches: 6.